This TCR beta chain was identified during a study of regulatory T cells in long-lasting Graves disease. The germline gives CDR1 KGHDR, CDR2 SFDVKD. This CDR3 is built from 13 residues. Trimming left V 3 bases short and J 7 bases short, with 11 bases between. In building TCR beta libraries, iRepertoire HTBI primers were used together with Arm-PCR of CDR3 regions. TCRdb recomputed calls from the multiplex PCR reads with MiXCR, one row per CDR3 protein. This sample has roughly 380,000 distinct CDR3 sequences, with roughly 17% found just once. Stated time point: newly diagnosed GD, antithyroid drugs for less than 3 months. PBMC-extracted RNA yielded the TCR library. Nine milliliters of peripheral blood were drawn into EDTA tubes. This same sample was also part of a study on T cells in Graves' hyperthyroidism and ophthalmopathy.

The source of this sequence is a man between 35 and 55 years old with Graves disease. The sample was peripheral blood mononuclear cells (PBMCs), taken at new diagnosis, from a patient treated with antithyroid drugs. The V call is TRBV24-1, the J call TRBJ2-5; possibly TRBD1 or TRBD2 for D (5 bases each). Here the CDR3 DNA reads TGTGCCACCAGTGATATGGGACGGGGGACCCAGTACTTC. Protein product: CATSDMGRGTQYF.